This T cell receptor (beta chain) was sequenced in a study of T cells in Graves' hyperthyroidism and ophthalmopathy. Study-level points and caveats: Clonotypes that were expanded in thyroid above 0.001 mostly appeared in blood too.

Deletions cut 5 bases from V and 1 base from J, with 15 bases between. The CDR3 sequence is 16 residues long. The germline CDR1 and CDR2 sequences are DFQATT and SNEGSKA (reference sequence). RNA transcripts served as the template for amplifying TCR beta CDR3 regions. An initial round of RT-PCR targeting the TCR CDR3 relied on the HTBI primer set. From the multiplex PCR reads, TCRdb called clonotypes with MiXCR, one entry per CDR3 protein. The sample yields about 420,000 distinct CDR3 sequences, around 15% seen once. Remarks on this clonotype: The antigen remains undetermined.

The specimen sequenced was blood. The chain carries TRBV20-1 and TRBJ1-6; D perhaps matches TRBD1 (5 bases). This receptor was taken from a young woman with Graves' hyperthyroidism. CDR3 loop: CSAARGGTSYNSPLHF. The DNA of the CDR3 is TGCAGTGCTGCCCGCGGGGGGACTTCCTATAATTCACCCCTCCACTTT.